This T cell receptor (beta chain) is from a study of T cells after yellow fever vaccination (dated by TCRdb to between 2019 and 2020). Study-wide context: The SMART-Seq v4 Ultra Low Input RNA kit was used to prepare libraries from fractions with low cell numbers. To follow T-cell clones before and after primary and booster YFV17D yellow fever vaccination, bulk TCR alpha and beta repertoires were sequenced over time. Two healthy male donors, one aged 18 to 30 and one aged 30 to 40 years, were included in the cohort. Blood was collected at multiple timepoints before and after primary and secondary immunization, and bulk PBMC replicates and cell subsets were isolated. Overall study results and their limits: Because only a couple of donors were included in the study, the extent to which the findings can be generalized is limited. Computational filtering was required because FACS-sorted repertoires could contain abundant contaminating clonotypes from the bulk population. After the booster, most clones that had expanded after primary vaccination were detected again (almost 97% of CD4 and about 88% of CD8), suggesting broad maintenance of memory. The secondary T-cell response was weaker than the primary response but faster, peaking on day 5 instead of day 15. A small fraction of clonotypes showed up in both the CD4 and CD8 compartments, probably as a result of convergent recombination.

This clonotype was observed at least ten times. No much larger clone exists at a distance of one base, and base qualities are not known. CDR1 and CDR2 (LGHDT, YNNKEL) derive from the germline V gene (reference sequence). The V and J ends are trimmed by 4 bases and 7 bases, leaving 8 bases between them. The cysteine opens and the phenylalanine closes a CDR3 of 12 amino acids. CDR3 DNA is the only sequence kept; it has 36 bases, read in frame from the first base. Synthesis of TCR cDNA relied on 5'RACE template switching, a step that introduced a universal primer site along with unique molecular identifiers. cDNA synthesis was primed from both the TCR alpha and TCR beta constant segments. Library amplification used two PCR steps, and the second PCR step added sample barcodes and sequencing adapters. Sequencing of libraries was done on Illumina HiSeq 2500 (2x100 bp) or NovaSeq (2x150 bp). Processing in the source paper ran as follows. Demultiplexing of reads and collapsing into UMI consensus sequences were performed with MIGEC, and V(D)J alignment was carried out with MiXCR. Using edgeR on replicate PBMC samples, clonotypes were called vaccine-responding if FDR was below 0.01 and the log2 fold change was above 5 up to day 15. Bulk clonotypes were assigned CD4 or CD8 identity according to which sequenced CD4 or CD8 repertoire held them at higher abundance. NS4B-specific clonotypes were defined as those at least 10-fold enriched in dextramer-positive over dextramer-negative fractions; CD4-biased clonotypes were excluded. TCRdb reran the public reads through fastp at Q25 and MiXCR, keeping productive beta chains. Identical CDR3 protein sequences are pooled into one entry, listed with their most common genes and DNA. These V and J calls are TCRdb output, not the study's own analysis. The sample yields 40,000 to 55,000 distinct CDR3 sequences; less than 8% were counted once. The leading ten clones occupy 20% to 30% of the sample.

The meaning of the sample's treatment or condition label: live attenuated yellow fever vaccine strain. PBMCs were isolated from peripheral blood using a standard Ficoll-Paque protocol. Epitope-specific CD8 T cells were sorted with a dextramer loaded with the yellow fever NS4B epitope peptide, and anti-CD3 and anti-CD8 staining was applied. RNA was extracted with TriZol from bulk PBMCs, CD4 and CD8 fractions, and dextramer-positive and dextramer-negative fractions. This specimen was CD8+ T cells not binding an NS4B(214-222) dextramer, sorted from PBMCs, taken around 45 days after the first yellow fever vaccination. In the paper's terms, the cell subset or site label means: NS4B epitope dextramer-negative CD8 T cells. The source is a man younger than 30 who received the YFV17D yellow fever vaccine. The rearrangement combines TRBV3-1 with TRBJ2-1, with the D gene not confidently named. CDR3 protein: CASSPNMNEQFF. The nucleotides read TGTGCCAGCAGCCCAAATATGAATGAGCAGTTCTTC.